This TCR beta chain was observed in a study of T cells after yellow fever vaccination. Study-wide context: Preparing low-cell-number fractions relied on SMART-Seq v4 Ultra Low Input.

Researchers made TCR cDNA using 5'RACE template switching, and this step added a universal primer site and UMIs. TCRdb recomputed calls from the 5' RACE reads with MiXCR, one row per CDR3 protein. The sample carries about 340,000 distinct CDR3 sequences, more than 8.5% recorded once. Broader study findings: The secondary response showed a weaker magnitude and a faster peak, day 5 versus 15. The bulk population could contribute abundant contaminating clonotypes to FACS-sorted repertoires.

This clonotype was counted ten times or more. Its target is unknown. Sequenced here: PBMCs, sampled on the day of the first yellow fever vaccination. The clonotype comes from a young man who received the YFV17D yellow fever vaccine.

The CDR3 reads CASSLHRGSGQPQHF. Here the CDR3 DNA reads TGTGCCAGCAGTTTACACAGGGGGTCTGGTCAGCCCCAGCATTTT. The J gene is TRBJ1-5, the V gene TRBV12-3 or TRBV12-4, with 8 bases lining up with TRBD1. Trimming at V came to 2 bases and at J to 6 bases, leaving 6 bases not matched to a gene. The CDR3 spans 15 residues.